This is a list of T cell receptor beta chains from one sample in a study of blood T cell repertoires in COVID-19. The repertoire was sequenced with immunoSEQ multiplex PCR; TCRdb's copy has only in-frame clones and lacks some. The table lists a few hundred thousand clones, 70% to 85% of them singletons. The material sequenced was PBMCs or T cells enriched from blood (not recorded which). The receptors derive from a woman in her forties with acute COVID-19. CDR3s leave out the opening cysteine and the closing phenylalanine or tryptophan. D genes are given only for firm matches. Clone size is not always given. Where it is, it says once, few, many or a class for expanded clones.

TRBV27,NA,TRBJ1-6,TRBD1,ATKGARGANSPLH
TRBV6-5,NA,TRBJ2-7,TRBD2,ASSYGREVYEQY
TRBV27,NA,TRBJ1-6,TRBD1,ASSLSEGGHSPLH
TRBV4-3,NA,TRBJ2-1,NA,ASSQRTGNEQF
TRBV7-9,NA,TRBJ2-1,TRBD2,ASSSPTPGTSGSIDEQF
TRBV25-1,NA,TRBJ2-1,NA,ASSPLGRGREQF
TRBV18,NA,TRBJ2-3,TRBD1,ASSRQGATTDTQY
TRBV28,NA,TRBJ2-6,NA,ASSLHSGANVLT
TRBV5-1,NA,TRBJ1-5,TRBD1,ASSLGSGTGDQPQH
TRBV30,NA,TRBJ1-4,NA,AWGLSGAANEKLF
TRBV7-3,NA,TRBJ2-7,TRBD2,ASSLGTSSYEQY
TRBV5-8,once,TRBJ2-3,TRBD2,ASSPGTSPKTDTQY
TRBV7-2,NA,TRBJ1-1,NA,ASSLSHPPPQDQGGEAF
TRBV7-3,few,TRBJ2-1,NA,ASSLIIPGADEQF
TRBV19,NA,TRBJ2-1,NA,ASSIELRTSRHNEQF
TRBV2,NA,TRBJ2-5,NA,ASSERATSETQY
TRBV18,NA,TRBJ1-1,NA,ASSPPLGETEAF
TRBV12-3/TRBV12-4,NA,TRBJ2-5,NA,ASSQGPRETQY
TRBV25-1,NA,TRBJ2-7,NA,ASSGVYEQY
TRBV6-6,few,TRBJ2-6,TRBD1,ASSRDSGISGANVLT
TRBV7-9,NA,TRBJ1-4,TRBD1,ASSQATGSRGEKLF
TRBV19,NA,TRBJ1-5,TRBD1,ASSDTGAWSNQPQH
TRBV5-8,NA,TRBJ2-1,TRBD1,ASSLVRGTAYNEQF
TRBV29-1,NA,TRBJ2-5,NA,SVDLGQAGKTQY
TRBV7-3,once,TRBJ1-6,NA,ASSFEGGRASPLH
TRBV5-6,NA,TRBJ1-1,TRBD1,ASSIGQGEAF
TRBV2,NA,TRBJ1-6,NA,ASSEARRGFSPLH
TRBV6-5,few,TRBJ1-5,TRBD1,ASSLRTGHQPQH
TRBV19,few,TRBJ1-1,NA,ASSSQGSAF
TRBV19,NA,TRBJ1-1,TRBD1,ASNDRGRVNTEAF
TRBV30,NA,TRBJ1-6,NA,AWSIGEGRSPLH
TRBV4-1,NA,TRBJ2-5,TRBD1,ASSQEIQGAVGQY
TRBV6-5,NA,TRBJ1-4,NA,ASTSGSGGSEKLF
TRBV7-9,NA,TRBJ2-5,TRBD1,ASSHPGTAKTQY
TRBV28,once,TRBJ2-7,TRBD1,ASMGQAYEQY
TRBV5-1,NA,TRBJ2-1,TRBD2,ASSVGLAGNEQF
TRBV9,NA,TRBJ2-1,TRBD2,ASSVETSGRGYNEQF
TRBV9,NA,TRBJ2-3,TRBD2,ASSVRLAGTTDTQY
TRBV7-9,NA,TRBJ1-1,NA,ASSLGQAHTEAF
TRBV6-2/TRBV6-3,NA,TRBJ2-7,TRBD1,ASSYPGQASYEQY
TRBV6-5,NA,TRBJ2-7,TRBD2,ASSRLAGEYEQY